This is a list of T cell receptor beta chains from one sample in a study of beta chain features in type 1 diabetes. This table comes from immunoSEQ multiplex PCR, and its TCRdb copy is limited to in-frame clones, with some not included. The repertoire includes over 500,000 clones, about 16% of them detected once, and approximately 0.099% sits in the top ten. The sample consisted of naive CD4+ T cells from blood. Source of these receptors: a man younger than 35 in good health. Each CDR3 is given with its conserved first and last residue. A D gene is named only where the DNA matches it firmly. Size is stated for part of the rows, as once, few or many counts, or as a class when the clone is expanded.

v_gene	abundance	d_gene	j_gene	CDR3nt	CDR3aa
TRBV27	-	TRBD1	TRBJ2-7	TGTGCCAGCAGTCCAGGGACAGGTCGCTCCTACGAGCAGTACTTC	CASSPGTGRSYEQYF
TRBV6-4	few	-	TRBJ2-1	TGTGCCAGCAGCCCACGACAGGAAGGGCCCTACAATGAGCAGTTCTTC	CASSPRQEGPYNEQFF
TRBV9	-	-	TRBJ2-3	TGTGCCAGCAGCGTTGGGCGGGCTATATCCACAGATACGCAGTATTTT	CASSVGRAISTDTQYF
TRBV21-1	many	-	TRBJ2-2	TGTGCCAGCAGCCGCCGGGTGGTGGTGTACACCGGGGAGCTGTTTTTT	CASSRRVVVYTGELFF
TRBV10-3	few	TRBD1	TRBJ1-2	TGTGCCATCACCACAGGGGGCGCCTATGGCTACACCTTC	CAITTGGAYGYTF
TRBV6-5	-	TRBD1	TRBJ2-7	TGTGCCAGCGGACACAGGGGGCCGTACGAGCAGTACTTC	CASGHRGPYEQYF
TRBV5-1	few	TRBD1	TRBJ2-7	TGCGCCAGCAGCTCGCCGGACAGGACGGCCGGGCAGTACTTC	CASSSPDRTAGQYF
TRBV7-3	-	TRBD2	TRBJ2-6	TGTGCCAGCAGCCGGAGGACTAGTGCTGGGGCCAACGTCCTGACTTTC	CASSRRTSAGANVLTF
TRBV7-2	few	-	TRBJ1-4	TGTGCCAGCAGCTGGGGAGGCACAACTAATGAAAAACTGTTTTTT	CASSWGGTTNEKLFF
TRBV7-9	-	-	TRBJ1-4	TGTGCCAGCAGCTTACAGGACACAGATCGTCCTAATGAAAAACTGTTTTTT	CASSLQDTDRPNEKLFF
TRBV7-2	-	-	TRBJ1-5	TGTGCCAGCAGCAAGGGTTATAGCAATCAGCCCCAGCATTTT	CASSKGYSNQPQHF
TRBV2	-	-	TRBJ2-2	TGTGCCAGACAGCTTCAGGTTTGGACGAACACCGGGGAGCTGTTTTTT	CARQLQVWTNTGELFF
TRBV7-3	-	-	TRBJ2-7	TGTGCCAGCAGCTTAGTTTGGCAGGGCTACGAGCAGTACTTC	CASSLVWQGYEQYF
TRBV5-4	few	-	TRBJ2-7	TGTGCCAGCAGCGCCCCATCGACCTCCTACGAGCAGTACTTC	CASSAPSTSYEQYF
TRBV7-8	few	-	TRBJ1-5	TGTGCCAGCAGCTTAAGCGGGCATCAGCCCCAGCATTTT	CASSLSGHQPQHF
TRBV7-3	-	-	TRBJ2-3	TGTGCCAGCAGCTCGAACAGCGTGGGGTCGTTAACGCAGTATTTT	CASSSNSVGSLTQYF
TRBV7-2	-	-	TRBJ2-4	TGTGCCAGCAGCTTACCAACAGGACTACTAGCCAAAAACATTCAGTACTTC	CASSLPTGLLAKNIQYF
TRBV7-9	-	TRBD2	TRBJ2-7	TGTGCCAGCAGCGCGGGACTAGCGGGAGTGGGGCAGTACTTC	CASSAGLAGVGQYF
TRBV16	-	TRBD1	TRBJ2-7	TGTGCCAGCAGCCAATCAACACCGACAGGGCGATACGAGCAGTACTTC	CASSQSTPTGRYEQYF
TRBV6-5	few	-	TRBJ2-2	TGTGCCAGCAGTCCCGGGACGAACACCGGGGAGCTGTTTTTT	CASSPGTNTGELFF
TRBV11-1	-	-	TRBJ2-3	TGTGCCAGCAGCTTACATACACCTAGCACAGATACGCAGTATTTT	CASSLHTPSTDTQYF
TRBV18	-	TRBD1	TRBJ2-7	TGTGCCAGCTCACCCCCGTGGGACAGGGACAGCTCCTACGAGCAGTACTTC	CASSPPWDRDSSYEQYF
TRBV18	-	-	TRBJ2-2	TGTGCCAGCTCACCAGACAGAAACACCGGGGAGCTGTTTTTT	CASSPDRNTGELFF
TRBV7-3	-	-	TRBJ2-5	TGTGCCAGCAGCCCTGGGACGGGGGAGACCCAGTACTTC	CASSPGTGETQYF
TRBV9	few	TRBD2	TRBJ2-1	TGTGCCAGCAGCCCCAGCGGGAGCTCCTACAATGAGCAGTTCTTC	CASSPSGSSYNEQFF
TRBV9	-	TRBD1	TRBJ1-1	TGTGCCAGCAGCCCTAGTTCGGGGACAGGGGGGACTGAAGCTTTCTTT	CASSPSSGTGGTEAFF
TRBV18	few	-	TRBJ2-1	TGTGCCAGCTCACCGCGGGGAGTCTCCTACAATGAGCAGTTCTTC	CASSPRGVSYNEQFF
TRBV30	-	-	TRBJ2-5	TGTGCCTGGAGTCCTAGGGGGGAGACCCAGTACTTC	CAWSPRGETQYF
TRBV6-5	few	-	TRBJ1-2	TGTGCCAGCAGTTACTCGAACGGTGGCTACACCTTC	CASSYSNGGYTF
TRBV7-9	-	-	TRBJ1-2	TGTGCCAGCAGCACCATGACGGCTTATGGCTACACCTTC	CASSTMTAYGYTF
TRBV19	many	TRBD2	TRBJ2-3	TGTGCCAGTAAACAGAGCGGGAGGACAGATACGCAGTATTTT	CASKQSGRTDTQYF
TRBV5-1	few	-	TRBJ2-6	TGCGCCAGCAGCTTGTGGGGCTCTGGGGCCAACGTCCTGACTTTC	CASSLWGSGANVLTF
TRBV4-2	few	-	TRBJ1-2	TGTGCCAGCAGCCAAGAGGGGACGGGTCACGCCTATGGCTACACCTTC	CASSQEGTGHAYGYTF
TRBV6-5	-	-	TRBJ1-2	TGTGCCAGCAGTTCCGGGTACTATGGCTACACCTTC	CASSSGYYGYTF
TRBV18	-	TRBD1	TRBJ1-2	TGTGCCAGCTCACAGGACTACAGGGGAATTAACTATGGCTACACCTTC	CASSQDYRGINYGYTF
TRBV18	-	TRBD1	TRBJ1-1	TGTGCCAGCTCACCGCAGGGACAGCCGGCTGAAGCTTTCTTT	CASSPQGQPAEAFF
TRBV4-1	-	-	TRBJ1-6	TGCGCCAGCAGCCAAGACCCGGGACACGGTTATAATTCACCCCTCCACTTT	CASSQDPGHGYNSPLHF
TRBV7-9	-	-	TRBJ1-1	TGTGCCAGCAGCCCCGTTAAGGGAGACACCGAAGCTTTCTTT	CASSPVKGDTEAFF
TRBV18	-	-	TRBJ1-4	TGTGCCAGCTCACCAGATGGACGGAATAATGAAAAACTGTTTTTT	CASSPDGRNNEKLFF
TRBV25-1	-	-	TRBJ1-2	TGTGCCAGCAGTGAAGCGGGAGGTGGCTACACCTTC	CASSEAGGGYTF
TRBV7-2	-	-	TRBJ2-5	TGTGCCAGCAGCCCGGGGGAGAATTCCCTGTACCAAGAGACCCAGTACTTC	CASSPGENSLYQETQYF